The present T cell receptor beta chain was sequenced within a study of cytomegalovirus exposure and HLA in healthy donors. The study ran its PCR with 60 Vbeta and 13 Jbeta primers. Libraries were prepared by immunoSEQ multiplex PCR; TCRdb keeps only in-frame clonotypes and omits some of them. The profile shows under 200,000 clones, about 75% of them singletons. After removal of 1 base from V and 8 bases from J, the junction contained 6 bases not matched to a gene. The CDR3 runs to 15 residues. Germline V gene sequence: CDR1 LGHNA, CDR2 YNFKEQ. The V and J genes are TRBV4-2 and TRBJ1-4; 8 bases line up with TRBD1. Specimen: PBMCs. The origin of this receptor is a woman in her thirties or forties in good health and CMV-seropositive. This CDR3 is CASSQGGQGDEKLFF. Here the CDR3 DNA reads TGTGCCAGCAGCCAAGGAGGACAGGGAGACGAAAAACTGTTTTTT.